These T cell receptor beta chains were read from a single sample in a study of early T cells in non-severe SARS-CoV-2 infection. TCRdb reprocessed the 5' RACE reads with MiXCR, giving one entry per CDR3 protein. The data hold some 77,000 distinct CDR3 sequences, with approximately 15% observed a single time. The sample was whole blood. These receptors were taken from an adult who was a healthcare worker with PCR-confirmed SARS-CoV-2 infection or an uninfected control (not recorded which). Both conserved end residues are part of each CDR3. A D gene is named only where the DNA matches it firmly. Clone size appears in some rows only: once, few, many, or a class for an expanded clone.

V gene	clone size	D gene	J gene	CDR3 DNA	CDR3 protein
TRBV19	-	TRBD2	TRBJ2-1	TGTGCCAGTAGTTCCCAGACGGCGGGACCGGGGGGTGAGCAGTTCTTC	CASSSQTAGPGGEQFF
TRBV27	few	TRBD2	TRBJ2-7	TGTGCCAGCAGTTTAAAATGGCGAGGGGAGGGCGAGCAGTACTTC	CASSLKWRGEGEQYF
TRBV6-5	-	-	TRBJ1-6	TGTGCCAGCAGTTACAGCCGTCCCTCCTATAATTCACCCCTCCACTTT	CASSYSRPSYNSPLHF
TRBV2	-	-	TRBJ2-1	TGTGCCAGCAGCCGGGAGTCACGCAATGAGCAGTTCTTC	CASSRESRNEQFF
TRBV6-1	few	-	TRBJ2-4	TGTGCCAGCAGTTACAGGGAACTGGCCAAAAACATTCAGTACTTC	CASSYRELAKNIQYF
TRBV6-6	few	-	TRBJ2-5	TGTGCCAGCAGTTACTCGAAGGCTAGCACTGAGGAAGAGACCCAGTACTTC	CASSYSKASTEEETQYF
TRBV20-1	-	TRBD2	TRBJ2-7	TGCAGTGCAAACGGACTAGCGGGATTTTACGAGCAGTACTTC	CSANGLAGFYEQYF
TRBV7-8	few	TRBD1	TRBJ2-7	TGTGCCAGCAGCTTCTGGACAGGGGTTGGGGCCTACGAGCAGTACTTC	CASSFWTGVGAYEQYF
TRBV20-1	-	TRBD2	TRBJ2-1	TGCAGTGCTAGTGCTAGCGGGCAGTACAATGAGCAGTTCTTC	CSASASGQYNEQFF
TRBV9	-	TRBD1	TRBJ2-3	TGTGCCAGCGGGGACAGCTCTAGCACAGATACGCAGTATTTT	CASGDSSSTDTQYF
TRBV10-1	-	TRBD1	TRBJ2-7	TGCGCCAGCAGTGAGTCGGGGACAGGGGCCTATTCCTACGAGCAGTACTTC	CASSESGTGAYSYEQYF
TRBV29-1	-	-	TRBJ2-2	TGCAGCGGACGACAGAACACCGGGGAGCTGTTTTTT	CSGRQNTGELFF
TRBV4-2	few	-	TRBJ1-6	TGTGCCAGCAGCCAAGACCCCAGGGGAGCCACCGGATCACCCCTCCACTTT	CASSQDPRGATGSPLHF
TRBV7-2	-	-	TRBJ2-7	TGTGCCAGCAGCTTATTCCGGGACAAGAGCTCCTACGAGCAGTACTTC	CASSLFRDKSSYEQYF
TRBV20-1	few	TRBD2	TRBJ2-1	TGCAGTGCTAGAACAAACGTAGCGGGGGGTTACAATGAGCAGTTCTTC	CSARTNVAGGYNEQFF
TRBV19	many	TRBD1	TRBJ2-5	TGTGCCAGTAGTATCGACAGGGGGCTTTCAGAGACCCAGTACTTC	CASSIDRGLSETQYF
TRBV20-1	few	-	TRBJ2-6	TGCAGTGCTAGGGAAGGCAGGGGATCAGGGGCCAACGTCCTGACTTTC	CSAREGRGSGANVLTF
TRBV20-1	few	TRBD2	TRBJ2-1	TGCAGTGGCGGGGGGAGCTCCTACAATGAGCAGTTCTTC	CSGGGSSYNEQFF
TRBV28	many	-	TRBJ2-7	TGTGCCAGCAGTTACTCCGTTTCGGCCTTCTACGAGCAGTACTTC	CASSYSVSAFYEQYF
TRBV6-2/TRBV6-3	-	TRBD2	TRBJ2-1	TGTGCCAGCAGCCAGACTAGCGGACAGTACAATGAGCAGTTCTTC	CASSQTSGQYNEQFF
TRBV3-1	few	-	TRBJ2-5	TGTGCCAGCACACCAGGAGTGTGGGGCCAAGAGACCCAGTACTTC	CASTPGVWGQETQYF
TRBV12-3/TRBV12-4	few	-	TRBJ1-2	TGTGCCAGCAGTACCCGCCGTCGATGGGACTATGGCTACACCTTC	CASSTRRRWDYGYTF
TRBV7-6	few	-	TRBJ2-7	TGTGCCAGCGGAGGGGTTGAGCAGTACTTC	CASGGVEQYF
TRBV10-2	-	-	TRBJ1-5	TGCGCCAGCAGTGAGACCGGCCGCAATCAGCCCCAGCATTTT	CASSETGRNQPQHF
TRBV11-2	many	-	TRBJ2-7	TGTGCCAGCAGCCCCCCCGGGGCAGGGCCCTACGAGCAGTACTTC	CASSPPGAGPYEQYF
TRBV18	-	TRBD1	TRBJ1-6	TGTGCCAGCTCGGGACAGGGGGCTGGAAATTCACCCCTCCACTTT	CASSGQGAGNSPLHF
TRBV10-3	-	-	TRBJ1-3	TGTGCCATCAGTTCGGACCGACCCTCTGGAAACACCATATATTTT	CAISSDRPSGNTIYF
TRBV28	-	TRBD2	TRBJ2-3	TGTGCCAGCAGTTCCCCCCCGCGGGGGGTCACAGATACGCAGTATTTT	CASSSPPRGVTDTQYF
TRBV2	-	TRBD2	TRBJ2-1	TGTGCCAGCACCAGGCGGATTAGCGGGGAATACAATGAGCAGTTCTTC	CASTRRISGEYNEQFF
TRBV30	-	-	TRBJ2-2	TGTGCCTGGAGTGCCCCCGGGACGGCCCACACCGGGGAGCTGTTTTTT	CAWSAPGTAHTGELFF
TRBV7-9	few	TRBD1	TRBJ1-2	TGTGCCAGCAGCATTGGACAGGAACGTGACTATGGCTACACCTTC	CASSIGQERDYGYTF
TRBV18	few	-	TRBJ1-1	TGTGCCAGCTCACCCCCTATGAACACTGAAGCTTTCTTT	CASSPPMNTEAFF
TRBV11-2	many	-	TRBJ2-3	TGTGCCAGCAGCTTGGGGCATGGTACGCAGTATTTT	CASSLGHGTQYF
TRBV30	-	-	TRBJ2-1	TGTGCCTGGAGTAAGGGAATAGGGTTTTACAATGAGCAGTTCTTC	CAWSKGIGFYNEQFF
TRBV29-1	few	-	TRBJ2-5	TGCAGCGCTCTTAACCCCTCGTTAGGAGGGGAGACCCAGTACTTC	CSALNPSLGGETQYF